Below, 3 T cell receptor beta chains from the same sample are listed, as sequenced in a study of cytomegalovirus exposure and HLA in healthy donors. Vbeta (60) and Jbeta (13) primers were used in the PCR. Profiled with immunoSEQ multiplex PCR; TCRdb holds only in-frame clones, not every one. The data contain about 210,000 clones, 75% to 80% of them seen just once; the ten biggest clones take up 1.5% to 2%. Sample: PBMCs. The receptors were gathered from a male donor in good health and CMV-seronegative.

V gene TRBV7-6 combines with J gene TRBJ2-3; D may be TRBD2 (6 bases). Germline values: CDR1 SGHVS, CDR2 FNYEAQ. CDR3 length: 16 residues. V lost 1 base to trimming and J lost 2 bases, with 13 bases between them. CDR3 nucleotide sequence: TGTGCCAGCAGCTTAGTCGCGGGGCCCTCCACAGATACGCAGTATTTT. Translating it yields CASSLVAGPSTDTQYF.

The genes are TRBV7-9 and TRBJ1-2; 12 positions agree with TRBD1. V lost 5 bases to trimming and J lost 6 bases; unmatched junction nucleotides: 7. This CDR3 is 15 amino acids long. Germline-derived CDR1 and CDR2 are SEHNR and FQNEAQ (reference sequence). This CDR3 reads CASSPGTGGRDGYTF. CDR3 DNA: TGTGCCAGCAGCCCCGGGACAGGGGGCCGGGATGGCTACACCTTC.

This clone has a single count. The CDR3 nucleotides read TGCAGCGTGTTAACAGGGGGCGATGAAAAACTGTTTTTT. Its translation is CSVLTGGDEKLFF. The rearrangement uses TRBV29-1 and TRBJ1-4; TRBD1 matches at 9 bases. This CDR3 comprises 13 residues. V dropped 6 bases and J dropped 6; count of bases not matched to a gene: 5. CDR1 is SQVTM and CDR2 is ANQGSEA in the germline V gene.